This T cell receptor (beta chain) was captured by sequencing in a study of blood T cell repertoires in COVID-19. Study-level information: COVID-19 samples collected from the United States, Italy and Spain covered acute and convalescent phases. T cells, B-cell-depleted T cells, or PBMCs provided the cDNA or gDNA that served as material.

Method: immunoSEQ multiplex PCR; TCRdb's copy keeps in-frame clones and lacks some. The sample has 25,000 to 30,000 clones; over 75% are singletons. CDR1 and CDR2 from the germline V gene are ENHRY and SYGVKD. With V trimmed by 2 bases and J by 4 bases, 10 bases remained unmatched. The CDR3 consists of 16 residues. The origin of this receptor is a human donor in a cohort sampled during active COVID-19. V and J are TRBV10-3 and TRBJ1-1, with 7 bases fitting TRBD1. The sample comprised peripheral blood. In DNA, the CDR3 is TGTGCCATCAGTGAGCCAGGGGGGCCGAGGGGCACTGAAGCTTTCTTT. Its protein is CAISEPGGPRGTEAFF.